Shown below are 29 T cell receptor beta chains from a single sample sequenced in a study of cytomegalovirus exposure and HLA in healthy donors. It was with 60 Vbeta and 13 Jbeta primers that the PCR ran. Generated by immunoSEQ multiplex PCR, the TCRdb table keeps only in-frame clones and is missing some. The sample shows a few hundred thousand clones, under 80% of them seen only once. The sample comprised PBMCs. These receptors all come from a female donor in good health and CMV-seronegative.

V gene TRBV5-1 combines with J gene TRBJ2-7; 12 bases align to TRBD2. V trimming: 4 bases; J trimming: 0 bases; junction bases outside the gene matches: 5. This CDR3 comprises 16 residues. From germline, CDR1 is SGHRS and CDR2 YFSETQ. This CDR3 is CASSRGTSGPSYEQYF. The CDR3 DNA reads as TGCGCCAGCAGCCGAGGGACTAGCGGGCCCTCCTACGAGCAGTACTTC.

CDR3 bases: TGTGCCAGCTCAATTGGCGGGGGAGAGACCCAGTACTTC. Amino acid sequence: CASSIGGGETQYF. The V call is TRBV18, the J call TRBJ2-5; TRBD2 matches at 7 bases. The CDR3 sequence is 13 residues long. The ends lost 5 bases at V and 4 bases at J; junction bases unmatched: 4. Germline values: CDR1 KGHSH, CDR2 LQKENI.

This clone came up a few times. The V gene is TRBV6-1, the J gene TRBJ2-5; TRBD1 is a possible D gene (5 bases). Germline V gene sequence: CDR1 MNHNS, CDR2 SASEGT. Trimming cost V 2 bases and J 5 bases, with 15 bases left between them. CDR3 length: 15 amino acids. The CDR3 spells CASSETARVGETQYF. The CDR3 coding sequence is TGTGCCAGCAGTGAAACGGCCAGGGTGGGGGAGACCCAGTACTTC.

The V call is TRBV2, the J call TRBJ2-3, with 8 bases matching TRBD2. V shed 7 bases and J 3 bases; nucleotides not matched to a gene: 9. The germline gives CDR1 SNHLY, CDR2 FYNNEI. This CDR3 comprises 15 residues. The CDR3 DNA is TGTGCCAGCATTCCGACAAGCGGGAGTACAGATACGCAGTATTTT. It codes for CASIPTSGSTDTQYF.

The rearrangement uses TRBV7-6 and TRBJ1-4, with TRBD1 matching over 9 bases. V was clipped by 3 bases and J by 7 bases; unmatched bases: 9. This CDR3 has 16 residues. Germline CDR1 SGHVS, CDR2 FNYEAQ. As DNA, the CDR3 is TGTGCCAGCAGCTTTATGGGGACAGGGAGTAGTGAAAAACTGTTTTTT. Amino acid sequence: CASSFMGTGSSEKLFF.

The V gene is TRBV5-6, the J gene TRBJ2-3; TRBD2 aligns across 13 bases. V shed 0 bases and J 0 bases; nucleotides not matched to a gene: 4. There are 18 residues in the CDR3. The germline gives CDR1 SGHDT, CDR2 YYEEEE. CDR3 bases: TGTGCCAGCAGCTTGGTGACTAGCGGGAGGCCTAGCACAGATACGCAGTATTTT. This codes for CASSLVTSGRPSTDTQYF.

The V gene is TRBV7-9, the J gene TRBJ2-7, with a weak D call TRBD1 (5 bases). Germline CDR1 SEHNR, CDR2 FQNEAQ (reference sequence). The CDR3 extends over 15 amino acids. Trimming took off 2 bases at V and 3 bases at J, with 14 bases between the two ends. CDR3: CASSLRGPTGYEQYF. The CDR3 nucleotides read TGTGCCAGCAGCTTAAGGGGCCCAACCGGCTACGAGCAGTACTTC.

In DNA, the CDR3 is TGTGCCAGCAGTGGCAGGGATTATCAGCCCCAGCATTTT. Amino acids: CASSGRDYQPQHF. The chain uses TRBV6-6 and TRBJ1-5; a weak D match, TRBD1 (5 bases). Germline V gives CDR1 MNHNY, CDR2 SVGAGI (reference sequence). The CDR3 covers 13 residues. Trimming pared 5 bases from V and 5 bases from J, leaving 10 bases between.

The chain carries TRBV4-1 and TRBJ2-4; D perhaps matches TRBD2 (6 bases). The CDR3 length is 16 residues. Trimming stripped 0 bases from V and 9 bases from J, with 18 bases between. CDR1 is MGHRA, CDR2 YSYEKL, per germline. CDR3 region: CASSQDAGTSRGIQYF. The CDR3 DNA is TGCGCCAGCAGCCAAGATGCGGGGACTTCTAGAGGCATTCAGTACTTC.

The chain couples TRBV10-2 to TRBJ1-2, with TRBD1 as a possible D gene (6 bases). Trimming cost V 0 bases and J 2 bases, with 13 bases left between them. Germline assignment: CDR1 WSHSY and CDR2 SAAADI. The CDR3 is 16 amino acids. CDR3 sequence (DNA): TGCGCCAGCAGTGAGTCGAAGGGGGACAAGAACTATGGCTACACCTTC. Protein product: CASSESKGDKNYGYTF.

The rearrangement joins TRBV6-1 to TRBJ1-5; D is ambiguous. The V end was cut by 1 base, the J end by 9 bases, with 16 bases between. CDR1 and CDR2 from the germline V gene are MNHNS and SASEGT. This CDR3 has 15 amino acids. Written as DNA, the CDR3 is TGTGCCAGCAGTGAAGACATTAGCCTCTTCCCGCCCCAGCATTTT. It is translated as CASSEDISLFPPQHF.

The V call is TRBV14, the J call TRBJ1-1; 7 bases are shared with TRBD1. This CDR3 is 13 amino acids long. The V and J ends lost 5 bases and 5 bases, in that order; junction bases with no gene match: 5. Germline loops: CDR1 SGHDN, CDR2 FVKESK. The CDR3 bases are TGTGCCAGCAGCTTATCGACAGGGACTGAAGCTTTCTTT. Its protein product is CASSLSTGTEAFF.

This clone has more than one count but fewer than ten. The CDR3 nucleotides are TGTGCCAGCAGCTTAGCGGGGACAGGGAACTATGGCTACACCTTC. This gives the protein CASSLAGTGNYGYTF. The gene calls are TRBV7-9 and TRBJ1-2; 9 bases are shared with TRBD1. CDR1 is SEHNR and CDR2 is FQNEAQ in the germline V gene (reference sequence). This CDR3 region has 15 residues. Unmatched junction bases numbered 1, after V lost 0 bases and J lost 2 bases.

This chain connects TRBV28 to TRBJ1-6, with D hard to call. The CDR3 runs to 15 residues. The germline CDR1 and CDR2 sequences are MDHEN and SYDVKM. The V end was cut by 2 bases, the J end by 6 bases, with 11 bases between. The CDR3 nucleotides read TGTGCCAGCAGTTTAAGGCAGAGCGTTAATTCACCCCTCCACTTT. Its translation is CASSLRQSVNSPLHF.

This clone was seen a single time. The chain is built from TRBV10-1 and TRBJ1-1; D uncertain. V was trimmed by 7 bases and J by 3 bases, leaving 18 bases between them. The CDR3 spans 15 residues. The V gene's germline CDR1 is WNHNN and CDR2 SYGVQD (reference sequence). The CDR3 nucleotides read TGCGCCAGCAAAAGAATTGACGCTCGGGACACTGAAGCTTTCTTT. Its protein is CASKRIDARDTEAFF.

The chain recombines TRBV5-6 with TRBJ2-2; TRBD1 agrees at 9 bases. Looked up from germline, CDR1 is SGHDT and CDR2 is YYEEEE. J lost 5 bases, V lost 2 bases, and 4 bases had no gene match. The CDR3 is made up of 15 amino acids. The CDR3, as DNA: TGTGCCAGCAGCTTTGGGACAGGGTCTACCGGGGAGCTGTTTTTT. Translation: CASSFGTGSTGELFF.

J is TRBJ1-1 and V is TRBV11-3; D is perhaps TRBD1 (6 bases). The CDR3 length is 15 residues. The germline V and J ends were trimmed by 3 bases and 4 bases, with 15 bases remaining between them. The germline V gene has CDR1 SGHNT and CDR2 YENEEA. Here the CDR3 DNA reads TGTGCCAGCAGCTTCGGGGGGCAGGGTCGCACTGAAGCTTTCTTT. This codes for CASSFGGQGRTEAFF.

The V and J genes are TRBV28 and TRBJ2-7; 13 nucleotides match TRBD2. Germline V gene sequence: CDR1 MDHEN, CDR2 SYDVKM. This CDR3 spans 16 amino acids. With V trimmed by 6 bases and J by 2 bases, 7 bases remained unmatched. The CDR3 DNA follows: TGTGCCAGCAGCAAAATCGGGACTAGCGGGACCTACGAGCAGTACTTC. Its translation is CASSKIGTSGTYEQYF.

The count of this clone is one. The J gene is TRBJ2-5, the V gene TRBV6-1, with D possibly being TRBD2 (7 bases). Germline V gives CDR1 MNHNS, CDR2 SASEGT. The CDR3 runs to 15 residues. Trimming took 3 bases from V and 5 from J, leaving 16 bases between them. The CDR3: CASSDREEGGETQYF. The CDR3 nucleotides read TGTGCCAGCAGTGACCGGGAGGAGGGGGGGGAGACCCAGTACTTC.

The chain joins TRBV30 to TRBJ2-1; 10 bases align to TRBD2. V lost 1 base and J lost 5; bases outside the gene matches: 5. Looked up from germline, CDR1 is GTSNPN and CDR2 is SVGIG (reference sequence). This CDR3 has 15 amino acids. The CDR3 region is CAWSGNSGRNNEQFF. Here the CDR3 DNA reads TGTGCCTGGAGTGGGAATAGCGGGAGGAACAATGAGCAGTTCTTC.

The chain recombines TRBV7-9 with TRBJ1-2; 11 bases line up with TRBD1. CDR3 length equals 13 residues. Germline V gene lookup returns CDR1 SEHNR and CDR2 FQNEAQ (reference sequence). CDR3 bases: TGTTCCAACGGACAGGGGGCAGAATATGGCTACACCTTC. Amino acids: CSNGQGAEYGYTF.

The chain couples TRBV6-1 to TRBJ2-2; 8 bases line up with TRBD2. The CDR3 has 13 amino acids. J gave up 7 bases and V 11 bases, and 9 bases lay outside the gene matches. Germline CDR1 and CDR2: MNHNS and SASEGT. The CDR3 spells CAAAQRENGELFF. The CDR3 region has the DNA TGTGCCGCAGCCCAGCGGGAGAACGGGGAGCTGTTTTTT.

The chain joins TRBV7-8 to TRBJ2-7; TRBD2 might be the D (7 bases). This CDR3 has 19 residues. Looked up from germline, CDR1 is SGHVS and CDR2 is FQNEAQ. Trimming shortened V by 5 bases and J by 3 bases, and 29 bases separated the two germline ends. CDR3 coding DNA: TGTGCCAGCAGCCAAACAGGGAGGGTAATAGTAGACTTTAACTACGAGCAGTACTTC. Protein sequence: CASSQTGRVIVDFNYEQYF.

The V and J genes are TRBV18 and TRBJ2-5, with TRBD2 identical over 9 bases. Germline V gives CDR1 KGHSH, CDR2 LQKENI. The CDR3 contains 14 residues. V lost 9 bases, J lost 3 bases, and 8 bases stayed unmatched. The CDR3 loop is CASLSIAGEETQYF. CDR3 coding DNA: TGTGCCAGTCTATCTATAGCGGGAGAAGAGACCCAGTACTTC.

V and J are TRBV2 and TRBJ2-5; 8 nucleotides agree with TRBD2. The CDR3 spans 17 residues. Germline V gene lookup returns CDR1 SNHLY and CDR2 FYNNEI. J was trimmed by 0 bases and V by 1 base; bases with no gene match: 7. The CDR3 region has the DNA TGTGCCAGCAGTGAAGGAATCGGCGGGAGGTACCAAGAGACCCAGTACTTC. Its protein is CASSEGIGGRYQETQYF.

The chain links TRBV7-8 to TRBJ1-1; TRBD1 matches 10 bases. The trim removed 4 bases at V and 2 bases at J, leaving 7 bases unmatched. The germline gives CDR1 SGHVS, CDR2 FQNEAQ. This CDR3 region has 16 residues. The CDR3 region has the DNA TGTGCCAGCAGCTCTCCGGGACAGGGGACCAACACTGAAGCTTTCTTT. Translating it yields CASSSPGQGTNTEAFF.

V gene TRBV6-1 combines with J gene TRBJ2-7, with 7 positions matching TRBD1. With 1 base clipped from V and 1 base from J, the junction kept 4 bases outside the gene matches. CDR1 is MNHNS, CDR2 SASEGT, per germline. This CDR3 spans 15 amino acids. The CDR3 loop is CASSEDGTVSYEQYF. In DNA form, the CDR3 reads TGTGCCAGCAGTGAAGATGGGACAGTATCCTACGAGCAGTACTTC.

V and J are TRBV28 and TRBJ2-7, with TRBD1 as a possible D gene (5 bases). This CDR3 contains 16 residues. Trimming stripped 4 bases from V and 0 bases from J, with 16 bases between. The germline gives CDR1 MDHEN, CDR2 SYDVKM. CDR3 sequence reads: CASSSSPHRSSYEQYF. DNA for the CDR3: TGTGCCAGCAGTTCCTCCCCCCACAGGAGCTCCTACGAGCAGTACTTC.

In this sample, this clone turned up a few times. The V call is TRBV7-2, the J call TRBJ1-5; D not certain. The CDR3 runs 13 residues. Per germline, CDR1 SGHTA and CDR2 FQGNSA. V was trimmed by 7 bases and J by 4 bases, leaving 11 bases between them. The CDR3 nucleotides are TGTGCCAGCACCCCGCAGAGGAATCAGCCCCAGCATTTT. As protein: CASTPQRNQPQHF.